The 21 T cell receptor beta chains below come from one sample, sequenced in a study of Ad26.COV2.S vaccination and SARS-CoV-2 variants. As for treatment: roughly 20 received Ad26.COV2.S at low or high dose, single or two shots; 5 received placebo; per-sample allocation not given. Samples analyzed were those drawn on day 63 after the first vaccine or placebo injection. The repertoire was sequenced with immunoSEQ multiplex PCR; TCRdb's copy has only in-frame clones and lacks some. The top ten clones hold around 3.3% of a sample with some 350,000 clones, about 85% of them seen once. The sample was peripheral blood, taken in a trial of Ad26.COV2.S vaccine versus placebo. The receptors originated from a person aged 18-60 years who received the Ad26.COV2.S COVID-19 vaccine or a placebo.

This chain uses TRBV3-1 (or the pseudogene TRBV3-2) with TRBJ2-1; D gene uncertain. Trimming stripped 4 bases from V and 12 bases from J, with 19 bases between. Germline V lookup: CDR1 LGHDT, CDR2 YNNKEL (reference sequence). The CDR3 contains 14 residues. As DNA, the CDR3 is TGTGCCAGCAGCCCCGTGGGTCTGAATTCCCTGCAGTTCTTC. Translated: CASSPVGLNSLQFF.

Concerning this clone itself: Distinct nucleotide sequences in the sample also encode this CDR3. The rearrangement joins TRBV5-1 to TRBJ2-5; TRBD1 agrees at 8 bases. The V gene end was trimmed by 5 bases and the J gene end by 4 bases; junction bases not matched to a gene: 7. This CDR3 spans 14 amino acids. The V gene's germline CDR1 is SGHRS and CDR2 YFSETQ. This CDR3 is CASSSSGGRETQYF. DNA of the CDR3: TGCGCCAGCAGTAGTTCAGGGGGCAGAGAGACCCAGTACTTC.

This clone was picked up a small number of times. The chain has TRBV9 and TRBJ1-4; 9 bases agree with TRBD1. The CDR3 spans 15 residues. Germline CDR1 is SGDLS and CDR2 is YYNGEE. V trimming: 3 bases; J trimming: 2 bases; junction bases outside the gene matches: 2. The chain's CDR3 is CASSDDRGTNEKLFF. The CDR3 DNA reads TGTGCCAGCAGCGATGACAGGGGGACTAATGAAAAACTGTTTTTT.

This sequence joins TRBV24-1 and TRBJ1-3; D possibly corresponds to TRBD1 (5 bases). Trimming shortened V by 2 bases and J by 4 bases, and 11 bases separated the two germline ends. CDR1 is KGHDR, CDR2 SFDVKD, per germline. The CDR3 runs to 15 residues. CDR3 sequence: CATSDWGDTGNTIYF. The CDR3 DNA is TGTGCCACCAGTGATTGGGGGGATACAGGAAACACCATATATTTT.

The V and J genes are TRBV4-3 and TRBJ2-7, with unresolved D. Trimming removed 0 bases from V and 5 bases from J, with 11 bases in between. Germline V gene lookup returns CDR1 LGHNA and CDR2 YSLEER. The CDR3 runs 14 residues. The CDR3 protein is CASSQDIGRDEQYF. CDR3 in DNA: TGCGCCAGCAGCCAAGATATAGGTCGGGACGAGCAGTACTTC.

The V and J genes are TRBV18 and TRBJ2-1; D not resolved. Trimming took off 0 bases at V and 0 bases at J, with 12 bases between the two ends. CDR1 is KGHSH, CDR2 LQKENI, per germline. The CDR3 contains 17 residues. The CDR3 nucleotides are TGTGCCAGCTCACCACCGGGCTCAGCAAGCTCCTACAATGAGCAGTTCTTC. Its protein is CASSPPGSASSYNEQFF.

This chain joins TRBV5-1 and TRBJ2-3; TRBD2 matches 12 bases. CDR1 is SGHRS and CDR2 is YFSETQ in the germline V gene. The CDR3 consists of 19 residues. The V gene end was trimmed by 3 bases and the J gene end by 6 bases; junction bases not matched to a gene: 17. The CDR3: CASSSSRIRLAGEGDTQYF. The CDR3 nucleotides read TGCGCCAGCAGCTCTTCCCGTATAAGACTAGCGGGAGAGGGGGATACGCAGTATTTT.

This chain connects TRBV6-2 or TRBV6-3 to TRBJ2-4; D is unclear. V lost 3 bases and J 0 bases, leaving 6 bases between the germline ends. Germline V lookup: CDR1 MNHEY, CDR2 SVGEGT. This CDR3 is 14 amino acids long. The CDR3 sequence: CASSYSVAKNIQYF. The CDR3 DNA reads TGTGCCAGCAGTTATTCGGTAGCCAAAAACATTCAGTACTTC.

The J gene is TRBJ2-7, the V gene TRBV6-2 or TRBV6-3; 9 nucleotides align to TRBD1. Germline V gene lookup returns CDR1 MNHEY and CDR2 SVGEGT. The CDR3 runs to 16 residues. V shed 0 bases and J 3 bases; nucleotides not matched to a gene: 6. The CDR3 DNA sequence: TGTGCCAGCAGTTACTCGAGGGACAGGGACTACTACGAGCAGTACTTC. Amino acids: CASSYSRDRDYYEQYF.

This clone has only one observation. This chain uses TRBV13 with TRBJ2-1; 8 nucleotides line up with TRBD2. With 1 base clipped from V and 8 bases from J, the junction kept 10 bases outside the gene matches. CDR1 is PRHDT, CDR2 FYEKMQ, per germline (reference sequence). The CDR3 length is 16 residues. The CDR3 loop is CASSLELLAAGDEQFF. The CDR3 DNA follows: TGTGCCAGCAGCTTAGAACTACTAGCGGCAGGGGATGAGCAGTTCTTC. The full variable domain, its missing parts supplied by reference TRBV13 and TRBJ2-1, is AAGVIQSPRHLIKEKRETATLKCYPIPRHDTVYWYQQGPGQDPQFLISFYEKMQSDKGSIPDRFSAQQFSDYHSELNMSSLELGDSALYFCASSLELLAAGDEQFFGPGTRLTVL.

CDR3 sequence: CASSLIEATTAYEQYF. DNA of the CDR3: TGCGCCAGCAGCTTGATTGAGGCTACCACGGCCTACGAGCAGTACTTC. V gene TRBV5-1 combines with J gene TRBJ2-7; D remains unclear. With 1 base removed from V and 2 bases from J, the gap between germline ends came to 16 bases. Germline lookup yields CDR1 SGHRS and CDR2 YFSETQ. This CDR3 has 16 amino acids.

This clone was observed a single time. The chain recombines TRBV28 with TRBJ2-6, with D tentatively TRBD1 (6 bases). The CDR3 extends over 15 amino acids. The V end lost 5 bases, the J end lost 4 bases, and 12 bases lay between the germline ends. Germline V lookup: CDR1 MDHEN, CDR2 SYDVKM. CDR3 residues: CASSPRGQGANVLTF. CDR3 DNA: TGTGCCAGCAGTCCTAGAGGACAGGGGGCCAACGTCCTGACTTTC.

The chain links TRBV12-3 or TRBV12-4 to TRBJ2-3; 9 positions match TRBD1. The CDR3 spans 13 residues. V was clipped by 4 bases and J by 6 bases; unmatched bases: 2. The CDR3 DNA follows: TGTGCCAGCAGTTCCGGACAGGGGGATACGCAGTATTTT. This translates into CASSSGQGDTQYF.

The chain combines TRBV18 with TRBJ2-3; D is unclear. This CDR3 contains 16 residues. Germline CDR1 reads KGHSH; CDR2 reads LQKENI. Trimming removed 3 bases from V and 0 bases from J, with 13 bases in between. This CDR3 reads CASSPTPPQSTDTQYF. CDR3 in DNA: TGTGCCAGCTCACCTACCCCCCCACAGAGCACAGATACGCAGTATTTT.

The chain joins TRBV25-1 to TRBJ1-1, with a weak D call TRBD1 (6 bases). The ends were cut back, 8 bases at V and 4 bases at J, with 11 bases in the middle. CDR3 size: 12 residues. Germline-derived CDR1 and CDR2 are MGHDK and SYGVNS. Written as DNA, the CDR3 is TGTGCCAGCCAACAGGACAGCACTGAAGCTTTCTTT. Amino acid sequence: CASQQDSTEAFF.

This sequence joins TRBV9 and TRBJ2-6; the match to TRBD1 covers 10 bases. CDR1 is SGDLS, CDR2 YYNGEE, per germline. The CDR3 runs 17 residues. Losses at the gene ends were 4 bases for V and 2 bases for J; bases not matched to a gene: 6. CDR3 sequence (DNA): TGTGCCAGCAGCCCTGGGACAGGGGAAACTGGGGCCAACGTCCTGACTTTC. Translation gives CASSPGTGETGANVLTF.

The chain has TRBV30 and TRBJ2-7; tentative D call: TRBD1 (6 bases). The CDR3 covers 14 residues. V was pared by 2 bases and J by 4 bases, with 15 bases between. Germline V gene sequence: CDR1 GTSNPN, CDR2 SVGIG (reference sequence). The CDR3 loop reads CAWSPGQADYEQYF. CDR3 in DNA: TGTGCCTGGAGTCCGGGACAAGCAGATTACGAGCAGTACTTC.

This clone has only one observation. The rearrangement uses TRBV11-3 and TRBJ2-7, with unresolved D. Per germline, CDR1 SGHNT and CDR2 YENEEA. The CDR3 covers 15 residues. V lost 5 bases, J lost 3 bases, and 17 bases lay in between. For the CDR3, the DNA is TGTGCCAGCAGCCGTTACAGCACTGAGGACTACGAGCAGTACTTC. Translated, it gives CASSRYSTEDYEQYF.

This chain joins TRBV30 and TRBJ1-2; TRBD1 agrees at 8 bases. CDR3 size: 13 residues. Germline values: CDR1 GTSNPN, CDR2 SVGIG (reference sequence). The J segment lost 4 bases and the V segment lost 0 bases, leaving 1 base of the junction unmatched. DNA for the CDR3: TGTGCCTGGAGTGTAACAGGGGGCTATGGCTACACCTTC. This gives the protein CAWSVTGGYGYTF.

The chain recombines TRBV30 with TRBJ1-4, with a tentative D call TRBD1 (6 bases). Germline V gene data show CDR1 as GTSNPN and CDR2 as SVGIG (reference sequence). Between the trimmed V and J ends, which lost 0 bases and 8 bases, there was a span of 10 bases. This CDR3 comprises 13 residues. The CDR3 bases are TGTGCCTGGAGTGTTCAGGGGACCGAAAAACTGTTTTTT. Protein: CAWSVQGTEKLFF.

The chain joins TRBV7-2 to TRBJ1-2; D perhaps matches TRBD1 (5 bases). The CDR3 totals 15 residues. CDR1 is SGHTA, CDR2 FQGNSA, per germline. V was shortened by 5 bases and J by 1 base, with 14 bases between the two germline ends. CDR3: CASSHIHTGNYGYTF. In DNA, the CDR3 is TGTGCCAGCAGCCACATTCATACAGGTAACTATGGCTACACCTTC.